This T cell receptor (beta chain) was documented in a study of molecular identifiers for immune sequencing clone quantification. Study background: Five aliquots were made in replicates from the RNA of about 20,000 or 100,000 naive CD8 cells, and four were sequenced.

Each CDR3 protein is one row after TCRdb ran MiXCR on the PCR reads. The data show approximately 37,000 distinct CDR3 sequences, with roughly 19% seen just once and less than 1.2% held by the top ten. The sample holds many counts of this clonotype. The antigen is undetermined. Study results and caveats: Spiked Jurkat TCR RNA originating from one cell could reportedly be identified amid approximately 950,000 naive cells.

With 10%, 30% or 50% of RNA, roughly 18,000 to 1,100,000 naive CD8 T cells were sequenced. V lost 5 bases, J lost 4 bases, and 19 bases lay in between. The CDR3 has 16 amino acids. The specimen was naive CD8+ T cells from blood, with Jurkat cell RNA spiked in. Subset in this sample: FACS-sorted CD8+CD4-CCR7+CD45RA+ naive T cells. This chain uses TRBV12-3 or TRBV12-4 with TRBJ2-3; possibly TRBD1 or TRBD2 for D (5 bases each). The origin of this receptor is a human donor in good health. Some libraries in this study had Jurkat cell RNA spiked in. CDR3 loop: CASSPRDGPMPDTQYF. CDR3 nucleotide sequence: TGTGCCAGCAGTCCCCGGGACGGACCCATGCCAGATACGCAGTATTTT.